The 13 T cell receptor beta chains listed next were all sequenced from one sample in a study of patients and donors after allogeneic stem cell transplantation. TCRdb reprocessed the RT-PCR reads with MiXCR, giving one entry per CDR3 protein. This table holds over 150,000 distinct CDR3 sequences, approximately 30% found once. Sequenced input: blood, either unsorted or a sorted T cell fraction (not recorded which). The source is a human donor who was either an allogeneic HSCT recipient or a stem cell or donor lymphocyte infusion donor (not recorded which). It is not recorded whose cells these are; they may come from a transplant donor.

This sequence joins TRBV9 and TRBJ2-2; D uncertain. The CDR3 runs 13 residues. The germline CDR1 and CDR2 sequences are SGDLS and YYNGEE. Trimming shortened V by 4 bases and J by 2 bases, and 6 bases separated the two germline ends. CDR3 in amino acids: CASSPTNTGELFF. CDR3 nucleotide sequence: TGTGCCAGCAGCCCAACTAACACCGGGGAGCTGTTTTTT. Using reference TRBV9 and TRBJ2-2 for the parts outside the CDR3, the full variable domain is DSGVTQTPKHLITATGQRVTLRCSPRSGDLSVYWYQQSLDQGLQFLIQYYNGEERAKGNILERFSAQQFPDLHSELNLSSLELGDSALYFCASSPTNTGELFFGEGSRLTVL.

This clonotype appeared a few times. The gene calls are TRBV6-2 or TRBV6-3 and TRBJ2-3, with TRBD2 matching over 9 bases. Germline values: CDR1 MNHEY, CDR2 SVGEGT. The length of the CDR3 is 16 residues. J gave up 0 bases and V 2 bases, and 3 bases lay outside the gene matches. CDR3 loop: CASSYAGLASTDTQYF. In DNA form, the CDR3 reads TGTGCCAGCAGTTACGCAGGACTAGCGAGCACAGATACGCAGTATTTT.

In its sample, this clonotype was seen a few times. The rearrangement links TRBV20-1 to TRBJ1-5; weak D call: TRBD1 (5 bases). Trimming removed 6 bases from V and 0 bases from J, with 9 bases in between. The length of the CDR3 is 13 residues. Germline V CDR1 and CDR2: DFQATT, SNEGSKA (reference sequence). CDR3 sequence: CSARQHSNQPQHF. Here the CDR3 DNA reads TGCAGTGCGCGACAGCATAGCAATCAGCCCCAGCATTTT.

This clonotype showed up just a few times. The gene calls are TRBV30 and TRBJ1-2, with a weak D call TRBD1 (5 bases). V was shortened by 0 bases and J by 2 bases, with 13 bases between the two germline ends. CDR1 and CDR2 (germline): GTSNPN, SVGIG (reference sequence). This CDR3 is 15 amino acids long. Here the CDR3 DNA reads TGTGCCTGGAGTGTGACAGCGGGAGGAAACTATGGCTACACCTTC. This encodes CAWSVTAGGNYGYTF.

V gene TRBV28 combines with J gene TRBJ1-1, with D tentatively TRBD1 (5 bases). In germline, CDR1 is MDHEN, CDR2 SYDVKM. Trimming took off 11 bases at V and 10 bases at J, with 17 bases between the two ends. There are 11 residues in the CDR3. This CDR3 is CAGSGHRGAFF. The DNA for the CDR3 is TGTGCCGGATCCGGACACCGAGGAGCTTTCTTT.

V is TRBV10-3 and J is TRBJ1-1, with D possibly being TRBD1 (6 bases). Trimming stripped 4 bases from V and 3 bases from J, with 12 bases between. Germline CDR1 ENHRY, CDR2 SYGVKD. This CDR3 spans 14 amino acids. As DNA, the CDR3 is TGTGCCATCAGTGTACGGGAGGGGGACACTGAAGCTTTCTTT. It encodes CAISVREGDTEAFF.

Remarks on this clonotype: A read error may produce the germline difference seen at one junction end. This chain uses TRBV27 with TRBJ1-1, with 10 nucleotides matching TRBD1. The CDR3 covers 13 residues. CDR1 is MNHEY, CDR2 SMNVEV, per germline (reference sequence). Here the CDR3 DNA reads TGTGCCAGCAGCCCCGGGACAGGGGATCGGAGTGTCTTT. It encodes CASSPGTGDRSVF.

The chain uses TRBV27 and TRBJ2-1, with D possibly matching TRBD1 (6 bases). Germline-derived CDR1 and CDR2 are MNHEY and SMNVEV (reference sequence). The CDR3 is 12 amino acids. The ends were cut back, 3 bases at V and 9 bases at J, with 9 bases in the middle. In DNA form, the CDR3 reads TGTGCCAGCAGTTTTTGGGGGCGTGAGCAGTTCTTC. It codes for CASSFWGREQFF.

The rearrangement uses TRBV29-1 and TRBJ2-2; 14 nucleotides line up with TRBD2. V was clipped by 5 bases and J by 0 bases; unmatched bases: 2. The CDR3 extends over 16 amino acids. CDR1 is SQVTM, CDR2 ANQGSEA, per germline. The CDR3, as DNA: TGCAGCGTTCGACTAGCGGGAGGGCCGAACACCGGGGAGCTGTTTTTT. Translating gives CSVRLAGGPNTGELFF.

V is TRBV5-6 and J is TRBJ2-1; a possible D gene is TRBD2 (5 bases). This CDR3 contains 19 residues. Germline V gene data show CDR1 as SGHDT and CDR2 as YYEEEE. Trimming cost V 0 bases and J 0 bases, with 19 bases left between them. CDR3 region: CASSLGLAPNLSSYNEQFF. In DNA, the CDR3 is TGTGCCAGCAGCTTGGGGCTAGCTCCCAATCTGAGCTCCTACAATGAGCAGTTCTTC.

This clonotype showed up just a few times. This chain uses TRBV27 with TRBJ2-7, with D possibly TRBD1 on 5 matching bases. Germline V gives CDR1 MNHEY, CDR2 SMNVEV (reference sequence). V shed 1 base and J shed 1 base, with 8 bases lying between them. CDR3 length: 14 residues. Here the CDR3 reads CASSLLGHSYEQYF. CDR3 nucleotides: TGTGCCAGCAGTTTATTGGGGCATTCCTACGAGCAGTACTTC.

The rearrangement uses TRBV4-3 and TRBJ2-1, with D tentatively TRBD1 or TRBD2 (6 bases each). The length of the CDR3 is 15 residues. Per germline, CDR1 LGHNA and CDR2 YSLEER. V dropped 5 bases and J dropped 7 bases, with 18 bases sitting between them. CDR3 in DNA: TGCGCCAGCAGCTCCGAGACTAGAGGGGGGAATGAGCAGTTCTTC. It codes for CASSSETRGGNEQFF.

This chain joins TRBV7-4 and TRBJ1-3; D remains unclear. Germline V lookup: CDR1 SGHVT, CDR2 SQSDAQ. V was clipped by 5 bases and J by 0 bases, with 14 bases between them. The CDR3 has 16 residues. The CDR3 region has the DNA TGTGCCAGCAGCCCCACCGACAATCCCTCTGGAAACACCATATATTTT. This translates into CASSPTDNPSGNTIYF.